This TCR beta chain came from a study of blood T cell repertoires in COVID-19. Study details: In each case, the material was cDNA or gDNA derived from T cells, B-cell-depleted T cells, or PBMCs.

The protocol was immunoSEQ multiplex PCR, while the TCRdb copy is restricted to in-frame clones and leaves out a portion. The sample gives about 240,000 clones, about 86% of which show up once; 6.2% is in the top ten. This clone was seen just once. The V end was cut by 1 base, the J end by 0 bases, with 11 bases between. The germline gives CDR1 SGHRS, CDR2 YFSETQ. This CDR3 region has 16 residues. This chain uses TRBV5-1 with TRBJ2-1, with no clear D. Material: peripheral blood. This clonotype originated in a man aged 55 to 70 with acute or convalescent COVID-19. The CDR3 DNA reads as TGCGCCAGCAGCTTGAGGAGTTCGAGCTCCTACAATGAGCAGTTCTTC. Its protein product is CASSLRSSSSYNEQFF.